The following is a TCR beta chain sequence with its context. Its target is not known. TCRdb reanalysed the 5' RACE reads using MiXCR and keeps one entry per CDR3 protein. The table lists 750,000 to 850,000 distinct CDR3 sequences, 12% of them singletons, with less than 0.65% in the top ten. This record comes from a study of CD8 T cells in ankylosing spondylitis. Broader study findings: A TCR beta motif made of fewer than ten highly homologous variants seemed typical of ankylosing spondylitis blood.

V trimming: 1 base; J trimming: 0 bases; junction bases outside the gene matches: 2. This CDR3 has 15 amino acids. Germline V gene sequence: CDR1 SGDLS, CDR2 YYNGEE. The sequence was collected from a male donor with ankylosing spondylitis. The sequencing input was blood, either unsorted or a sorted T cell fraction (not recorded which). The chain employs TRBV9 and TRBJ2-7; 9 bases line up with TRBD1. CDR3 in DNA: TGTGCCAGCAGCGTAAGGGACAGGGCCTCCTACGAGCAGTACTTC. It specifies CASSVRDRASYEQYF.